A selection of T cell receptor beta chains follows, all from one sample in a study of blood T cell repertoires in COVID-19. The data were produced by immunoSEQ multiplex PCR, yet TCRdb's version contains in-frame clones alone and is incomplete. Of some 79,000 clones detected, about 89% appear once; the ten largest clones hold more than 11%. Sequencing was performed on peripheral blood. Receptors were obtained from a man in his 70s with active or convalescent COVID-19. Each CDR3 is given with its conserved first and last residue. A D gene is named only where the DNA matches it firmly. Rows may omit the clone size; those that give it use once, few, many or a size class.

D gene: NA
clone size: NA
J gene: TRBJ2-7
V gene: TRBV28
CDR3 DNA: TGTGCCAGCAGTTTACCAGGGGCACTAACCTACGAGCAGTACTTC
CDR3 protein: CASSLPGALTYEQYF

D gene: NA
clone size: NA
J gene: TRBJ1-2
V gene: TRBV28
CDR3 DNA: TGTGCCAGCAGTTTACGGGGGAGTTGGCGGAGAGGCTACACCTTC
CDR3 protein: CASSLRGSWRRGYTF

D gene: TRBD1
clone size: NA
J gene: TRBJ2-4
V gene: TRBV6-2/TRBV6-3
CDR3 DNA: TGTGCCAGCAGTGACCCGACAGGGCTAGCCAAAAACATTCAGTACTTC
CDR3 protein: CASSDPTGLAKNIQYF

D gene: NA
clone size: NA
J gene: TRBJ1-1
V gene: TRBV28
CDR3 DNA: TGTGCCAGCAGTGAACTCACTGAAGCTTTCTTT
CDR3 protein: CASSELTEAFF

D gene: TRBD1
clone size: NA
J gene: TRBJ2-4
V gene: TRBV4-1
CDR3 DNA: TGCGCCAGCAGCCAAGGGGGACAGGGGTCCGCCAAAAACATTCAGTACTTC
CDR3 protein: CASSQGGQGSAKNIQYF

D gene: NA
clone size: NA
J gene: TRBJ1-2
V gene: TRBV19
CDR3 DNA: TGTGCCAGCTTGATCCCTGCGGGGGGCTACACCTTC
CDR3 protein: CASLIPAGGYTF

D gene: NA
clone size: NA
J gene: TRBJ2-5
V gene: TRBV6-9
CDR3 DNA: TGTGCCAGCGGGCGGGCCCTCATACAAGAGACCCAGTACTTC
CDR3 protein: CASGRALIQETQYF

D gene: NA
clone size: NA
J gene: TRBJ2-1
V gene: TRBV18
CDR3 DNA: TGTGCCAGCTCCCTCACCAGTCAGGGTACTACACTATACAATGAACAGTTCTTC
CDR3 protein: CASSLTSQGTTLYNEQFF

D gene: NA
clone size: NA
J gene: TRBJ2-5
V gene: TRBV5-4
CDR3 DNA: TGTGCCAGCAGCACTCCGACAGGCCCAGAGACCCAGTACTTC
CDR3 protein: CASSTPTGPETQYF

D gene: TRBD2
clone size: NA
J gene: TRBJ2-1
V gene: TRBV7-3
CDR3 DNA: TGTGCCAGCAGCCCCCGAGCGGGAGGGCTAACCAATGAGCAGTTCTTC
CDR3 protein: CASSPRAGGLTNEQFF

D gene: TRBD2
clone size: NA
J gene: TRBJ2-2
V gene: TRBV10-2
CDR3 DNA: TGCGCCAGCAGGACCGCTAGCGGGAGAGGAACCGGGGAGCTGTTTTTT
CDR3 protein: CASRTASGRGTGELFF

D gene: TRBD1
clone size: once
J gene: TRBJ2-7
V gene: TRBV7-8
CDR3 DNA: TGTGCCAGCAGCTTCAGGGGGACAGGGGGGACCTACGAGCAGTACTTC
CDR3 protein: CASSFRGTGGTYEQYF

D gene: NA
clone size: once
J gene: TRBJ1-1
V gene: TRBV30
CDR3 DNA: TGTGCCTGGAGTGTACCCGGAACGGGCACTGAAGCTTTCTTT
CDR3 protein: CAWSVPGTGTEAFF

D gene: NA
clone size: NA
J gene: TRBJ1-5
V gene: TRBV5-1
CDR3 DNA: TGCGCCAGCAGCGAAGGGGGTGGCAATCAGCCCCAGCATTTT
CDR3 protein: CASSEGGGNQPQHF

D gene: NA
clone size: once
J gene: TRBJ1-5
V gene: TRBV6-2/TRBV6-3
CDR3 DNA: TGTGCCAGCAGTTACCCAGGAAATAGCAATCAGCCCCAGCATTTT
CDR3 protein: CASSYPGNSNQPQHF

D gene: TRBD2
clone size: NA
J gene: TRBJ2-3
V gene: TRBV19
CDR3 DNA: TGTGCCAGTCGACCGGGACTAGAAACAGATACGCAGTATTTT
CDR3 protein: CASRPGLETDTQYF

D gene: TRBD2
clone size: NA
J gene: TRBJ2-7
V gene: TRBV5-1
CDR3 DNA: TGCGCCAGCAGCTTGGAAGGGACTAGCGGGAGGGAGCAGTACTTC
CDR3 protein: CASSLEGTSGREQYF

D gene: TRBD2
clone size: NA
J gene: TRBJ2-4
V gene: TRBV6-2/TRBV6-3
CDR3 DNA: TGTGCCAGCAGTTTTAGCGGGAGTCCCTACTTC
CDR3 protein: CASSFSGSPYF

D gene: NA
clone size: NA
J gene: TRBJ2-3
V gene: TRBV30
CDR3 DNA: TGTGCCTGGAGTGTTAAAGATACGCAGTATTTT
CDR3 protein: CAWSVKDTQYF

D gene: NA
clone size: NA
J gene: TRBJ1-2
V gene: TRBV4-1
CDR3 DNA: TGCGCCAGCAGCCAAGATCTCCGGACTCGCTATGGCTACACCTTC
CDR3 protein: CASSQDLRTRYGYTF

D gene: NA
clone size: once
J gene: TRBJ1-2
V gene: TRBV6-5
CDR3 DNA: TGTGCCAGCAGTTACCTAAAACAGGCGTTCTATGGCTACACCTTC
CDR3 protein: CASSYLKQAFYGYTF

D gene: NA
clone size: NA
J gene: TRBJ1-2
V gene: TRBV6-1
CDR3 DNA: TGTGCCAGCAGTGAAGCGGACACTAAGACTAACTATGGCTACACCTTC
CDR3 protein: CASSEADTKTNYGYTF

D gene: NA
clone size: NA
J gene: TRBJ2-2
V gene: TRBV9
CDR3 DNA: TGTGCCAGCAGCGTAGGGCTAGCAGGCGGGGAGCTGTTTTTT
CDR3 protein: CASSVGLAGGELFF

D gene: NA
clone size: once
J gene: TRBJ2-2
V gene: TRBV4-1
CDR3 DNA: TGCGCCAGCAGCCAACGGGAGGGGGAGCTGTTTTTT
CDR3 protein: CASSQREGELFF

D gene: TRBD1
clone size: few
J gene: TRBJ1-5
V gene: TRBV5-5
CDR3 DNA: TGTGCCAGCAGCTTTCAAGGGACAGTTATCGGTCAGCCCCAGCATTTT
CDR3 protein: CASSFQGTVIGQPQHF

D gene: TRBD1
clone size: NA
J gene: TRBJ1-4
V gene: TRBV19
CDR3 DNA: TGTGCCAGTAGTTCCAGACAGGGCACACCCGAAAAACTGTTTTTT
CDR3 protein: CASSSRQGTPEKLFF

D gene: TRBD1
clone size: NA
J gene: TRBJ2-2
V gene: TRBV24-1
CDR3 DNA: TGTGCCACCAGTGATCCGGGACAGGGGACCACCGGGGAGCTGTTTTTT
CDR3 protein: CATSDPGQGTTGELFF

D gene: TRBD1
clone size: NA
J gene: TRBJ1-2
V gene: TRBV18
CDR3 DNA: TGTGCCAGCTCTGACAGGGACGATTTCTATGGCTACACCTTC
CDR3 protein: CASSDRDDFYGYTF

D gene: NA
clone size: few
J gene: TRBJ1-5
V gene: TRBV6-5
CDR3 DNA: TGTGCCAGCAGGGCCAATCAGCCCCAGCATTTT
CDR3 protein: CASRANQPQHF

D gene: NA
clone size: NA
J gene: TRBJ2-3
V gene: TRBV4-3
CDR3 DNA: TGCGCCAGCAGCCGCGCTAGGCGGGATACGCAGTATTTT
CDR3 protein: CASSRARRDTQYF

D gene: TRBD1
clone size: NA
J gene: TRBJ2-5
V gene: TRBV3-1/TRBV3-2
CDR3 DNA: TGTGCCAGCAGCCCCGGGACAGCTCAAGAGACCCAGTACTTC
CDR3 protein: CASSPGTAQETQYF

D gene: NA
clone size: NA
J gene: TRBJ1-6
V gene: TRBV11-2
CDR3 DNA: TGTGCCAGCAGCTCGTACTCGGGAGCGGGGAATTCACCCCTCCACTTT
CDR3 protein: CASSSYSGAGNSPLHF

D gene: NA
clone size: NA
J gene: TRBJ1-4
V gene: TRBV6-5
CDR3 DNA: TGTGCCAGCAGTCTGAGGCTAGGGGATGAAAAACTGTTTTTT
CDR3 protein: CASSLRLGDEKLFF

D gene: TRBD1
clone size: NA
J gene: TRBJ2-1
V gene: TRBV7-9
CDR3 DNA: TGTGCCAGCAGCACACAGGGGATTGAGCAGTTCTTC
CDR3 protein: CASSTQGIEQFF

D gene: TRBD1
clone size: NA
J gene: TRBJ1-5
V gene: TRBV27
CDR3 DNA: TGTGCCAGCAGTCCCTCGTATGACAGGGGCAATCAGCCCCAGCATTTT
CDR3 protein: CASSPSYDRGNQPQHF

D gene: NA
clone size: NA
J gene: TRBJ2-7
V gene: TRBV10-3
CDR3 DNA: TGTGCCATCAGTGAATTACCGTCACAGTACGAGCAGTACTTC
CDR3 protein: CAISELPSQYEQYF

D gene: NA
clone size: NA
J gene: TRBJ1-1
V gene: TRBV18
CDR3 DNA: TGTGCCAGCTCACCGTCCACGACCCGCGTGGGCAGGGGCACTGAAGCTTTCTTT
CDR3 protein: CASSPSTTRVGRGTEAFF

D gene: NA
clone size: NA
J gene: TRBJ2-7
V gene: TRBV6-5
CDR3 DNA: TGTGCCAGCAGGGAGGAAAACTCCTACGAGCAGTACTTC
CDR3 protein: CASREENSYEQYF

D gene: NA
clone size: NA
J gene: TRBJ1-3
V gene: TRBV7-9
CDR3 DNA: TGTGCCAGCAGCTCCCAGGGAGGGGCTACAGGAAACACCATATATTTT
CDR3 protein: CASSSQGGATGNTIYF

D gene: NA
clone size: NA
J gene: TRBJ1-2
V gene: TRBV7-9
CDR3 DNA: TGTGCCAGCAGCTTAGTACAGTTCTATGGCTACACCTTC
CDR3 protein: CASSLVQFYGYTF

D gene: NA
clone size: NA
J gene: TRBJ1-1
V gene: TRBV29-1
CDR3 DNA: TGCAGCGTTGGGAGGACCCTGAACACTGAAGCTTTCTTT
CDR3 protein: CSVGRTLNTEAFF

D gene: NA
clone size: few
J gene: TRBJ2-1
V gene: TRBV6-2/TRBV6-3
CDR3 DNA: TGTGCCAGCAGCGAGGGGGGACTAAGTCGACATGAGCAGTTCTTC
CDR3 protein: CASSEGGLSRHEQFF